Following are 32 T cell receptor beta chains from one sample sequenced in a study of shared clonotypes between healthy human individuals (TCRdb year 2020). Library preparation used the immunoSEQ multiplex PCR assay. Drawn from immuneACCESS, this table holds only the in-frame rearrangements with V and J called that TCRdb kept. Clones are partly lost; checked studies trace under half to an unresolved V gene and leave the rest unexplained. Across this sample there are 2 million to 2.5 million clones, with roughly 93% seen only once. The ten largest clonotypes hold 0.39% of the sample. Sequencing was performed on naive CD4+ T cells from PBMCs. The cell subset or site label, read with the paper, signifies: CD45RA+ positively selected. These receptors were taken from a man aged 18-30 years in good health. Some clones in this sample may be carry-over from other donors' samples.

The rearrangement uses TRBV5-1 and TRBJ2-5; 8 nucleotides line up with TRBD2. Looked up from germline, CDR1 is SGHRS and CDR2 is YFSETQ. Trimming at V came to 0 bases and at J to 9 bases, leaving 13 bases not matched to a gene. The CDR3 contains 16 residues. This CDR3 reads CASSLDRGLAGAAQYF. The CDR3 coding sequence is TGCGCCAGCAGCTTGGATCGGGGGCTAGCGGGTGCCGCCCAGTACTTC.

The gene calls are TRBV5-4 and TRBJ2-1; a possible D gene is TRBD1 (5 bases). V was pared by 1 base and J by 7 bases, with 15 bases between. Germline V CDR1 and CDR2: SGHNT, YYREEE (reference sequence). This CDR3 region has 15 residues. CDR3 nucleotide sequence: TGTGCCAGCAGCTTGAGGCAGGGTGTGAGGAATGAGCAGTTCTTC. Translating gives CASSLRQGVRNEQFF.

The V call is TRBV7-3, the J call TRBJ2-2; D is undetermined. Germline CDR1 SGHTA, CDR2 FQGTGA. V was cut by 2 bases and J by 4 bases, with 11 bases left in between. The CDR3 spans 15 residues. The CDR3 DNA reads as TGTGCCAGCAGCTTATACAGTCGTAGCACCGGGGAGCTGTTTTTT. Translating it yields CASSLYSRSTGELFF.

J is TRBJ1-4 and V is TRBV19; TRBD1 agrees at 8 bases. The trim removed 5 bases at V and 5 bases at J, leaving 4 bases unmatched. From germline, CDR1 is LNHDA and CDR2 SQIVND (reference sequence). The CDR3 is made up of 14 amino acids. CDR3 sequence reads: CASSLQGVNEKLFF. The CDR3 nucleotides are TGTGCCAGTAGTCTACAGGGGGTGAATGAAAAACTGTTTTTT.

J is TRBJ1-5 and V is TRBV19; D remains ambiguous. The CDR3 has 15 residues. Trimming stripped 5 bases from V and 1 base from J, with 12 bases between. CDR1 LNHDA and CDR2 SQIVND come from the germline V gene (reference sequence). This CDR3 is CASSPPLGSNQPQHF. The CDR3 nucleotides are TGTGCCAGTAGTCCCCCCCTGGGGAGCAATCAGCCCCAGCATTTT.

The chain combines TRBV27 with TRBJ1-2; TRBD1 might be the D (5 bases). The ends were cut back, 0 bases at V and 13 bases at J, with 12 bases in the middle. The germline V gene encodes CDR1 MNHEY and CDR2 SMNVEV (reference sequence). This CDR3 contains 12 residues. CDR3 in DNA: TGTGCCAGCAGTTTATCGCAGGGTAACCCCACCTTC. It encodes CASSLSQGNPTF.

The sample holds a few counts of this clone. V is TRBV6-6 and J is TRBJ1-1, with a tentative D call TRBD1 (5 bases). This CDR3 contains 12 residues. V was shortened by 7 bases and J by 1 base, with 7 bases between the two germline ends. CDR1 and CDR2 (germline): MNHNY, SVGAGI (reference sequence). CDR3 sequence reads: CASTRGNTEAFF. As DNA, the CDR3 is TGTGCCAGCACAAGGGGGAACACTGAAGCTTTCTTT.

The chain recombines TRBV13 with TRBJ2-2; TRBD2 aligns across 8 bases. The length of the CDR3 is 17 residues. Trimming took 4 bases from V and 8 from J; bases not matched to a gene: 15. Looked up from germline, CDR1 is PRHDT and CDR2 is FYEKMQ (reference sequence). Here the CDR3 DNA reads TGTGCCAGCAGCTCCCCGGTGGGAGCGGGAGAACCTGGGGAGCTGTTTTTT. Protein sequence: CASSSPVGAGEPGELFF. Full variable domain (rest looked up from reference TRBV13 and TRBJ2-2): AAGVIQSPRHLIKEKRETATLKCYPIPRHDTVYWYQQGPGQDPQFLISFYEKMQSDKGSIPDRFSAQQFSDYHSELNMSSLELGDSALYFCASSSPVGAGEPGELFFGEGSRLTVL.

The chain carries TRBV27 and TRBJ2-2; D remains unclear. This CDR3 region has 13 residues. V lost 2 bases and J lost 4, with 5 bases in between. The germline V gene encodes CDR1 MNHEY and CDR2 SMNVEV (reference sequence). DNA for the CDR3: TGTGCCAGCAGTTTAGACCCCACCGGGGAGCTGTTTTTT. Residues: CASSLDPTGELFF.

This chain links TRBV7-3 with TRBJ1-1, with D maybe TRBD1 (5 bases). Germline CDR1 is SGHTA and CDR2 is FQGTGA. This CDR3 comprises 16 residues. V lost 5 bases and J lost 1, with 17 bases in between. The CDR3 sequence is CASSPTLRGENTEAFF. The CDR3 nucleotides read TGTGCCAGCAGCCCCACCCTACGGGGGGAGAACACTGAAGCTTTCTTT.

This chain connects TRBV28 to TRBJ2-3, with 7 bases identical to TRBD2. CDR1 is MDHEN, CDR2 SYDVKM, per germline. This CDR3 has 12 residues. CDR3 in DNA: TGTGCACTAGCGACGAGCACAGATACGCAGTATTTT. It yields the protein CALATSTDTQYF.

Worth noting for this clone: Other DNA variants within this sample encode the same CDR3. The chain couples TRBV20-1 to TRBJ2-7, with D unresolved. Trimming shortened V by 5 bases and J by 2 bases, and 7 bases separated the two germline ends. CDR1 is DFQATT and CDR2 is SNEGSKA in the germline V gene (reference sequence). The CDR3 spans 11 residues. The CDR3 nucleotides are TGCAGTGCTCGCGGACCCTACGAGCAGTACTTC. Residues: CSARGPYEQYF.

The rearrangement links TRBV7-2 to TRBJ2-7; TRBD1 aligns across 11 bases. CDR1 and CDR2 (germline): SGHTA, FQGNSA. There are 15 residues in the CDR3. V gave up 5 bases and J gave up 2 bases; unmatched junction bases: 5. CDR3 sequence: CASSDRTGGPYEQYF. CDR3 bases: TGTGCCAGCAGCGACCGGACAGGGGGCCCCTACGAGCAGTACTTC.

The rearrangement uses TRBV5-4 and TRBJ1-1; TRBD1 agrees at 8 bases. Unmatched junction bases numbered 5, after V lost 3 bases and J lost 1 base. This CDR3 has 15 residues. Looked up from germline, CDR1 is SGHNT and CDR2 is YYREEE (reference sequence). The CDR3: CASSWPGTGNTEAFF. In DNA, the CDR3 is TGTGCCAGCAGCTGGCCCGGGACAGGGAACACTGAAGCTTTCTTT.

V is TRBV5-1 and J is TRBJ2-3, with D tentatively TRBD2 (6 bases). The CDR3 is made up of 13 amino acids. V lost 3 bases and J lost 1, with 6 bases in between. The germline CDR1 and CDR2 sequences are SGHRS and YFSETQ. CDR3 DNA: TGCGCCAGCAGCTGGAGGGGCACAGATACGCAGTATTTT. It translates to CASSWRGTDTQYF.

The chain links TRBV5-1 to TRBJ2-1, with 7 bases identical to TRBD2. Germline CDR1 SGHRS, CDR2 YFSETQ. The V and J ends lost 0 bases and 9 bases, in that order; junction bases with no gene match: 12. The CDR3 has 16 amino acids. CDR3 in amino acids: CASSLGGVAGRVEQFF. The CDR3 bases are TGCGCCAGCAGCTTGGGAGGGGTAGCGGGCAGAGTTGAGCAGTTCTTC.

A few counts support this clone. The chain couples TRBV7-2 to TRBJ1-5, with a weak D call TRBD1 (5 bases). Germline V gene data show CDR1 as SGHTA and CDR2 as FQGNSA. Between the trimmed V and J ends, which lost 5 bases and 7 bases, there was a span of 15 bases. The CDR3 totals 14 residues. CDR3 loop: CASSRLGVGQPQHF. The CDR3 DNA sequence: TGTGCCAGCAGCCGTCTGGGGGTCGGGCAGCCCCAGCATTTT.

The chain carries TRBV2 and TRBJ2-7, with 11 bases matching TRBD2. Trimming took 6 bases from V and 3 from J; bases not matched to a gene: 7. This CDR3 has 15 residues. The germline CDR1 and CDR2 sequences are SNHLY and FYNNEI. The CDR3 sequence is CASSYGLAGYYEQYF. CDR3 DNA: TGTGCCAGCAGCTATGGACTAGCGGGTTACTACGAGCAGTACTTC.

The CDR3 spells CASSGGASGTYEQYF. In DNA, the CDR3 is TGTGCCAGCAGCGGGGGGGCTAGCGGGACCTACGAGCAGTACTTC. The chain combines TRBV9 with TRBJ2-7; 9 bases line up with TRBD2. V lost 3 bases to trimming and J lost 2 bases; unmatched junction nucleotides: 6. The CDR3 length is 15 residues. The germline gives CDR1 SGDLS, CDR2 YYNGEE.

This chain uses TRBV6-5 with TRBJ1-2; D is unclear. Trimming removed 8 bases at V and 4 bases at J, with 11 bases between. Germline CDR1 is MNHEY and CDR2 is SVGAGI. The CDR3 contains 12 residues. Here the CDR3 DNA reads TGTGCCAGCGGCGCCAGAGGCTATGGCTACACCTTC. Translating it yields CASGARGYGYTF.

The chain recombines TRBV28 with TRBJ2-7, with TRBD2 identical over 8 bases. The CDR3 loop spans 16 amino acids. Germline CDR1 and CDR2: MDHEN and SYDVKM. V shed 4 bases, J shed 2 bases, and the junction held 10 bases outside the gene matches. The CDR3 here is CASSSPMTSATYEQYF. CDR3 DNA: TGTGCCAGCAGTTCCCCTATGACTAGCGCGACCTACGAGCAGTACTTC.

The DNA for the CDR3 is TGTGCCAGCAGTACACCGACTAGCGGGAGGGCCGGTTGGAACTACAATGAGCAGTTCTTC. It specifies CASSTPTSGRAGWNYNEQFF. V is TRBV27 and J is TRBJ2-1; TRBD2 matches at 14 bases. The CDR3 consists of 20 residues. J gave up 3 bases and V 5 bases, and 15 bases lay outside the gene matches. Germline V lookup: CDR1 MNHEY, CDR2 SMNVEV (reference sequence).

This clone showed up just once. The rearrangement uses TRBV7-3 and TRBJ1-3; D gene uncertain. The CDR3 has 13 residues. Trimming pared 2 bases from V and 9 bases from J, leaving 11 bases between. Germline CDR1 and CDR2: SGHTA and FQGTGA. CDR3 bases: TGTGCCAGCAGCTTATCTGGAGGCGGCACCATATATTTT. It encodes CASSLSGGGTIYF.

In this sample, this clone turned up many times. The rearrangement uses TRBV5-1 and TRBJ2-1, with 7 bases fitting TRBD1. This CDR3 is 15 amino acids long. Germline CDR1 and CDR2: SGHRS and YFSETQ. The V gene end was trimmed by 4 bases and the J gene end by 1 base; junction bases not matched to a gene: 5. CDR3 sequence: CASSTQGPSYNEQFF. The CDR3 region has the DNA TGCGCCAGCAGCACACAGGGGCCATCCTACAATGAGCAGTTCTTC.

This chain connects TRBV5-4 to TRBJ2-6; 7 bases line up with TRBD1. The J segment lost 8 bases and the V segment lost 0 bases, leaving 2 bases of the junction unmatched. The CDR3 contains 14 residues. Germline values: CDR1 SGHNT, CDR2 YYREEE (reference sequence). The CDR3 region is CASSLDRGPNVLTF. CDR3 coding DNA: TGTGCCAGCAGCTTGGACAGGGGTCCCAACGTCCTGACTTTC.

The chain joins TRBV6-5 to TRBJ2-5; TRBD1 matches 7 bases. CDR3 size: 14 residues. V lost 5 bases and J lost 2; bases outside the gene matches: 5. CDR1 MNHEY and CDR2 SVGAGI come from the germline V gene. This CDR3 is CASSRQGIQETQYF. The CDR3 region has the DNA TGTGCCAGCAGTCGACAGGGCATTCAAGAGACCCAGTACTTC.

CDR3 nucleotide sequence: TGTGCCAGCAGCAGTACAGGGACTCCCCCCACAGATACGCAGTATTTT. Protein product: CASSSTGTPPTDTQYF. This chain links TRBV7-3 with TRBJ2-3; either TRBD1 or TRBD2 may supply D (6 bases each). Trimming cost V 5 bases and J 2 bases, with 17 bases left between them. The CDR3 extends over 16 amino acids. Germline V lookup: CDR1 SGHTA, CDR2 FQGTGA.

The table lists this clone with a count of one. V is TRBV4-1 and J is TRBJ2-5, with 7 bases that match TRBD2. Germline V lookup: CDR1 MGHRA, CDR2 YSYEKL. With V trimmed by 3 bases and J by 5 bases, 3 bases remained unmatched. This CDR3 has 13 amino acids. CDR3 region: CASSHPGGETQYF. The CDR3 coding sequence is TGCGCCAGCAGCCACCCGGGGGGTGAGACCCAGTACTTC.

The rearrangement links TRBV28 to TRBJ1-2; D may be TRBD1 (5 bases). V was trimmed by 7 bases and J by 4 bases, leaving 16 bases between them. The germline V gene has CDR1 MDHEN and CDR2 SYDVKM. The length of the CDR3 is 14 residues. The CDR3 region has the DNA TGTGCCAGCACGCCCCGCGCAGGGTCCTATGGCTACACCTTC. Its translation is CASTPRAGSYGYTF.

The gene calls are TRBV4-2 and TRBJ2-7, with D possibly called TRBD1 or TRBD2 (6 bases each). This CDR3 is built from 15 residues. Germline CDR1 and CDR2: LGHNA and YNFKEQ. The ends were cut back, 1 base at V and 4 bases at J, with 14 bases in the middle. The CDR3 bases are TGTGCCAGCAGCCAAGGGTTCGGGGGCGGGTACGAGCAGTACTTC. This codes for CASSQGFGGGYEQYF.

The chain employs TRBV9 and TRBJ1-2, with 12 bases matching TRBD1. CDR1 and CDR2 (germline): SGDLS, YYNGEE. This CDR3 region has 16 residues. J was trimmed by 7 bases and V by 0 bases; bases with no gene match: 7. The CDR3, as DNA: TGTGCCAGCAGCGTAGGGGGACAGGGGGCGTCGGGTGGCTACACCTTC. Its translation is CASSVGGQGASGGYTF.

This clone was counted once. The CDR3 is CASSLANNIPQGYTF. CDR3 in DNA: TGCGCCAGCAGCTTGGCTAACAATATTCCTCAGGGCTACACCTTC. This sequence joins TRBV5-1 and TRBJ1-2; D unclear. CDR1 and CDR2 (germline): SGHRS, YFSETQ. V lost 0 bases to trimming and J lost 8 bases, with 17 bases between them. The CDR3 length is 15 residues.